The 19 T cell receptor beta chains below come from one sample, sequenced in a study of cytomegalovirus exposure and HLA in healthy donors. It was with 60 Vbeta and 13 Jbeta primers that the PCR ran. TCRdb's copy holds only in-frame clones and misses some; the assay was immunoSEQ multiplex PCR. Among tens of thousands of clones, under 80% were seen once, and the ten largest hold just over 1.4%. Material for sequencing was PBMCs. Receptor source: a male donor in good health and CMV-seronegative.

This chain connects TRBV7-2 to TRBJ2-7; 10 positions agree with TRBD1. The germline V gene encodes CDR1 SGHTA and CDR2 FQGNSA. The J segment lost 6 bases and the V segment lost 4 bases, leaving 12 bases of the junction unmatched. The CDR3 is 16 residues long. CDR3 sequence reads: CASSSTSGQGGGEQYF. The CDR3 nucleotides read TGTGCCAGCAGCTCCACCTCCGGACAGGGGGGAGGCGAGCAGTACTTC.

This clone was seen a few times. The chain employs TRBV5-1 and TRBJ2-7; D gene uncertain. The CDR3 runs to 14 residues. The ends were cut back, 0 bases at V and 6 bases at J, with 13 bases in the middle. Germline lookup yields CDR1 SGHRS and CDR2 YFSETQ. The CDR3 spells CASSLGSELSEQYF. The CDR3 DNA sequence: TGCGCCAGCAGCTTGGGCTCCGAGCTCTCCGAGCAGTACTTC.

This rearrangement joins TRBV5-3 to TRBJ2-7; D gene unclear. TRBV5-3 is treated as an ORF (open reading frame) with a function not yet certain. This CDR3 has 9 residues. V was shortened by 9 bases and J by 7 bases, with 8 bases between the two germline ends. The CDR3 is CATAREQYF. CDR3 in DNA: TGTGCCACCGCACGGGAGCAGTACTTC.

The V and J genes are TRBV28 and TRBJ2-2; D possibly corresponds to TRBD2 (5 bases). The germline V and J ends were trimmed by 3 bases and 1 base, with 12 bases remaining between them. The CDR3 is made up of 16 amino acids. CDR1 is MDHEN, CDR2 SYDVKM, per germline. The CDR3, as DNA: TGTGCCAGCAGTTTGCGTAGACTACTGAACACCGGGGAGCTGTTTTTT. This encodes CASSLRRLLNTGELFF.

On this clone itself: At the DNA level, this CDR3 is encoded by other sequences in the same sample as well. J is TRBJ1-5 and V is TRBV7-9, with 9 bases aligning to TRBD1. The CDR3 runs to 14 residues. V gave up 5 bases and J gave up 4 bases; unmatched junction bases: 3. Germline-derived CDR1 and CDR2 are SEHNR and FQNEAQ (reference sequence). CDR3 amino acids: CASSLDRGNQPQHF. The DNA for the CDR3 is TGTGCCAGCAGCCTGGACAGGGGAAATCAGCCCCAGCATTTT.

The chain combines TRBV16 with TRBJ1-2; possibly TRBD1 for D (6 bases). CDR3 length: 14 residues. Deletions cut 1 base from V and 5 bases from J, with 11 bases between. Germline V gene data show CDR1 as KGHSY and CDR2 as FQNENV. CDR3 amino acids: CASSQWAGEYGYTF. In DNA, the CDR3 is TGTGCCAGCAGCCAATGGGCAGGGGAATATGGCTACACCTTC.

The V and J genes are TRBV19 and TRBJ2-1; 8 nucleotides line up with TRBD2. This CDR3 is built from 16 residues. Germline loops: CDR1 LNHDA, CDR2 SQIVND (reference sequence). The V and J ends lost 1 base and 9 bases, in that order; junction bases with no gene match: 11. The CDR3 spells CASSIGYSGMLGEQFF. The CDR3 DNA is TGTGCCAGTAGTATAGGGTATAGCGGGATGTTGGGTGAGCAGTTCTTC.

The genes are TRBV10-3 and TRBJ2-1; possibly TRBD2 for D (5 bases). Per germline, CDR1 ENHRY and CDR2 SYGVKD. The CDR3 covers 18 residues. The V end lost 6 bases, the J end lost 0 bases, and 21 bases lay between the germline ends. CDR3 coding DNA: TGTGCCATCAGGATCTCGGTGGGAGAGCCCGGCTCCTACAATGAGCAGTTCTTC. Translated: CAIRISVGEPGSYNEQFF.

The V gene is TRBV30, the J gene TRBJ1-2; D is perhaps TRBD1 (5 bases). Trimming shortened V by 3 bases and J by 7 bases, and 15 bases separated the two germline ends. This CDR3 has 13 residues. Germline-derived CDR1 and CDR2 are GTSNPN and SVGIG (reference sequence). Here the CDR3 reads CAWRAGGRTGYTF. In DNA form, the CDR3 reads TGTGCCTGGAGGGCCGGGGGAAGGACTGGCTACACCTTC. Full variable domain (rest looked up from reference TRBV30 and TRBJ1-2): SQTIHQWPATLVQPVGSPLSLECTVEGTSNPNLYWYRQAAGRGLQLLFYSVGIGQISSEVPQNLSASRPQDRQFILSSKKLLLSDSGFYLCAWRAGGRTGYTFGSGTRLTVV.

A few counts support this clone. This chain uses TRBV28 with TRBJ2-3, with a tentative D call TRBD2 (6 bases). Germline CDR1 reads MDHEN; CDR2 reads SYDVKM. The ends were cut back, 3 bases at V and 1 base at J, with 11 bases in the middle. CDR3 length: 15 residues. The CDR3 here is CASSLWGGGTDTQYF. Written as DNA, the CDR3 is TGTGCCAGCAGTTTGTGGGGCGGGGGCACAGATACGCAGTATTTT.

This clone was seen once. The J gene is TRBJ2-1, the V gene TRBV7-2; 10 positions agree with TRBD2. Germline values: CDR1 SGHTA, CDR2 FQGNSA. V was clipped by 4 bases and J by 10 bases; unmatched bases: 13. The CDR3 has 16 residues. CDR3 sequence reads: CASSSPAGGAGGEQFF. The CDR3 DNA reads as TGTGCCAGCAGCTCCCCAGCGGGGGGGGCCGGGGGGGAGCAGTTCTTC.

The sample holds one count of this clone. The V and J genes are TRBV7-3 and TRBJ2-1, with a tentative D call TRBD2 (5 bases). Trimming pared 5 bases from V and 7 bases from J, leaving 15 bases between. Germline assignment: CDR1 SGHTA and CDR2 FQGTGA. The CDR3 sequence is 14 residues long. CDR3 sequence (DNA): TGTGCCAGCAGCGAGCTAGGGCCGGGGAATGAGCAGTTCTTC. This codes for CASSELGPGNEQFF.

This chain connects TRBV25-1 to TRBJ2-7; a possible D gene is TRBD1 (5 bases). CDR1 is MGHDK, CDR2 SYGVNS, per germline. The CDR3 totals 14 residues. Trimming stripped 2 bases from V and 7 bases from J, with 15 bases between. The CDR3 bases are TGTGCCAGCAGTGAAGACGATCAGGGTCGGGAGCAGTACTTC. Residues: CASSEDDQGREQYF.

V is TRBV15 and J is TRBJ1-2; D is unresolved. The germline V gene encodes CDR1 LNHNV and CDR2 YYDKDF (reference sequence). This CDR3 region has 11 residues. V was shortened by 0 bases and J by 6 bases, with 2 bases between the two germline ends. DNA for the CDR3: TGTGCCACCAGCAGAGATAATGGCTACACCTTC. This sequence encodes CATSRDNGYTF.

The chain joins TRBV5-6 to TRBJ1-1, with D possibly matching TRBD1 (6 bases). The CDR3 sequence is 15 residues long. The V end was cut by 4 bases, the J end by 6 bases, with 19 bases between. Germline V lookup: CDR1 SGHDT, CDR2 YYEEEE. The CDR3 reads CASSREGGRLAEAFF. CDR3 coding DNA: TGTGCCAGCAGCAGAGAGGGGGGGCGCTTAGCTGAAGCTTTCTTT.

V and J are TRBV6-1 and TRBJ2-7, with 11 bases matching TRBD1. Germline-derived CDR1 and CDR2 are MNHNS and SASEGT. Losses at the gene ends were 6 bases for V and 5 bases for J; bases not matched to a gene: 6. The CDR3 is 14 amino acids. The CDR3 DNA is TGTGCCAGCAGCTCCGGGACAGGGGGTAACGAGCAGTACTTC. This codes for CASSSGTGGNEQYF.

The V call is TRBV7-2, the J call TRBJ2-7; D gene unclear. With 2 bases removed from V and 3 bases from J, the gap between germline ends came to 8 bases. This CDR3 contains 13 residues. The germline CDR1 and CDR2 sequences are SGHTA and FQGNSA. CDR3 region: CASSLPSVYEQYF. CDR3 nucleotides: TGTGCCAGCAGCTTACCCAGCGTCTACGAGCAGTACTTC.

The rearrangement links TRBV7-9 to TRBJ2-2; 7 nucleotides align to TRBD1. The germline V gene has CDR1 SEHNR and CDR2 FQNEAQ (reference sequence). CDR3 length: 15 amino acids. Losses at the gene ends were 4 bases for V and 6 bases for J; bases not matched to a gene: 8. CDR3 DNA sequence: TGTGCCAGCAGCTCGCGACAGGGTATGGCCGGGGAGCTGTTTTTT. As protein: CASSSRQGMAGELFF. Looking up the rest from reference TRBV7-9 and TRBJ2-2 gives the full variable domain: DTGVSQNPRHKITKRGQNVTFRCDPISEHNRLYWYRQTLGQGPEFLTYFQNEAQLEKSRLLSDRFSAERPKGSFSTLEIQRTEQGDSAMYLCASSSRQGMAGELFFGEGSRLTVL.

The rearrangement uses TRBV11-2 and TRBJ2-1, with D hard to call. CDR1 is SGHAT, CDR2 FQNNGV, per germline. Trimming shortened V by 3 bases and J by 6 bases, and 9 bases separated the two germline ends. This CDR3 contains 13 residues. CDR3: CASSLVHRNEQFF. Here the CDR3 DNA reads TGTGCCAGCAGCTTGGTACACCGCAATGAGCAGTTCTTC.